These 2 T cell receptor beta chains were all obtained from the same sample, sequenced in a study of T cells in Graves' hyperthyroidism and ophthalmopathy. The investigators amplified TCR beta CDR3 regions from RNA transcripts. TCR CDR3 regions were first amplified by RT-PCR with HTBI primers. TCRdb recomputed calls from the multiplex PCR reads with MiXCR, one row per CDR3 protein. This sample yields under 550,000 distinct CDR3 sequences, of which roughly 21% are seen a single time; about 45% belongs to the top ten. Sequencing input: blood. These receptor sequences come from a man in his forties with Graves' ophthalmopathy.

The J gene is TRBJ2-1, the V gene TRBV14, with 11 bases lining up with TRBD2. V shed 4 bases, J shed 8 bases, and the junction held 7 bases outside the gene matches. The CDR3 has 15 residues. Germline CDR1 and CDR2: SGHDN and FVKESK. The CDR3 sequence: CASSPLAGDDHEQFF. DNA of the CDR3: TGTGCCAGCAGCCCACTAGCGGGAGACGACCATGAGCAGTTCTTC.

There are many counts of this clonotype. The chain is built from TRBV28 and TRBJ2-3, with 15 bases lining up with TRBD2. The CDR3 has 20 residues. J was trimmed by 0 bases and V by 6 bases; bases with no gene match: 13. Looked up from germline, CDR1 is MDHEN and CDR2 is SYDVKM. CDR3 nucleotides: TGTGCCAGCAGCCATAAAACCGGGACTAGCGGGGGGACTAGCACAGATACGCAGTATTTT. Translating it yields CASSHKTGTSGGTSTDTQYF.